This T cell receptor (beta chain) was retrieved from a study of blood T cells in healthy people across ages. Isolation yielded PBMCs, at least 7 million per sample, in every case. General study findings and limits: Shifts in expanded clonotypes may have been confounded by donor CMV status, which was unknown. Diversity estimates from one million T cells were considered underestimates.

Germline assignment: CDR1 SEHNR and CDR2 FQNEAQ (reference sequence). V lost 7 bases and J 3 bases, leaving 15 bases between the germline ends. This CDR3 comprises 14 residues. Comment on this clonotype: Antigen specificity is unknown.

The use of a sample-barcoded 5' primer and a J-beta primer mix characterized a second PCR of about 6 to 11 cycles. Each CDR3 protein is one row after TCRdb ran MiXCR on the 5' RACE reads. This sample has roughly 650,000 distinct CDR3 sequences; roughly 32% occur once, and the top ten carry less than 20%. The source of this sequence is a woman at least 80 years old in good health. The sequencing input was blood. This chain uses TRBV7-9 with TRBJ1-2, with D possibly matching TRBD1 (5 bases). In DNA, the CDR3 is TGTGCCAGCATCGTGGGTCGGGGGGACTATGGCTACACCTTC. Translating gives CASIVGRGDYGYTF.